The 32 T cell receptor beta chains below were found in one sample sequenced in a study of cytomegalovirus exposure and HLA in healthy donors. 13 Jbeta primers and 60 Vbeta primers were used for the PCR. Assay used: immunoSEQ multiplex PCR; TCRdb lists only in-frame clones, some missing. The data show 85,000 to 120,000 clones, 75% seen once. The sequenced sample was PBMCs. These receptors all stem from a male donor in good health and CMV-seropositive.

Only a few counts were recorded for this clone. The chain combines TRBV7-2 with TRBJ2-5, with 9 bases lining up with TRBD1. This CDR3 contains 15 residues. Germline V gene sequence: CDR1 SGHTA, CDR2 FQGNSA. V lost 6 bases to trimming and J lost 5 bases; unmatched junction nucleotides: 10. The CDR3 sequence: CASRRTGTGRETQYF. In nucleotides, the CDR3 is TGTGCCAGCAGAAGAACCGGGACAGGGAGGGAGACCCAGTACTTC.

This clone was seen more than once but under ten times. The genes are TRBV9 and TRBJ2-5; TRBD2 matches at 13 bases. Trimming took 7 bases from V and 5 from J; bases not matched to a gene: 5. Germline CDR1 and CDR2: SGDLS and YYNGEE. The CDR3 sequence is 14 residues long. The CDR3 nucleotides read TGTGCCAGCGGACTAGCGGGGGCCACCGAGACCCAGTACTTC. This translates into CASGLAGATETQYF.

This chain connects TRBV7-6 to TRBJ2-1, with no clear D. The CDR3 is 16 residues long. In germline, CDR1 is SGHVS, CDR2 FNYEAQ. The V end was cut by 0 bases, the J end by 5 bases, with 14 bases between. CDR3 DNA: TGTGCCAGCAGCTTAGCCCCCTTCGGTTTCGACAATGAGCAGTTCTTC. Its translation: CASSLAPFGFDNEQFF.

The V gene is TRBV4-3, the J gene TRBJ2-7, with 8 bases fitting TRBD2. V was clipped by 10 bases and J by 7 bases; unmatched bases: 21. This CDR3 has 16 amino acids. Germline V gene lookup returns CDR1 LGHNA and CDR2 YSLEER. As DNA, the CDR3 is TGCGCCAAGGAGAACGGGAGGGCCGGAATTCGGCGGGAGCAGTACTTC. It is translated as CAKENGRAGIRREQYF.

This rearrangement joins TRBV4-1 to TRBJ2-1; the match to TRBD2 covers 11 bases. The CDR3 contains 13 residues. Germline V lookup: CDR1 MGHRA, CDR2 YSYEKL. Trimming removed 4 bases from V and 16 bases from J; junction bases left unmatched: 9. The CDR3 loop is CASSPYSTSGSFF. DNA for the CDR3: TGCGCCAGCAGCCCGTACTCAACTAGCGGGAGCTTCTTC.

The chain combines TRBV14 with TRBJ1-2; tentatively, D is TRBD1 (5 bases). CDR3 length: 13 residues. V lost 4 bases and J 1 base, leaving 7 bases between the germline ends. The germline V gene has CDR1 SGHDN and CDR2 FVKESK. The CDR3 DNA sequence: TGTGCCAGCAGCCGACAGATTAACTATGGCTACACCTTC. As protein: CASSRQINYGYTF. Based on the CDR3 plus reference TRBV14 and TRBJ1-2, the full variable domain is EAGVTQFPSHSVIEKGQTVTLRCDPISGHDNLYWYRRVMGKEIKFLLHFVKESKQDESGMPNNRFLAERTGGTYSTLKVQPAELEDSGVYFCASSRQINYGYTFGSGTRLTVV.

The V and J genes are TRBV15 and TRBJ1-3, with TRBD1 matching over 8 bases. Unmatched junction bases numbered 12, after V lost 2 bases and J lost 3 bases. Germline CDR1 and CDR2: LNHNV and YYDKDF (reference sequence). This CDR3 spans 18 amino acids. The CDR3 region has the DNA TGTGCCACCAGCAGACAAAGAGGACAGGGTTCGGGTGGAAACACCATATATTTT. Its translation: CATSRQRGQGSGGNTIYF. The variable domain in full, completed from reference TRBV15 and TRBJ1-3, reads DAMVIQNPRYQVTQFGKPVTLSCSQTLNHNVMYWYQQKSSQAPKLLFHYYDKDFNNEADTPDNFQSRRPNTSFCFLDIRSPGLGDTAMYLCATSRQRGQGSGGNTIYFGEGSWLTVV.

This chain links TRBV10-3 with TRBJ2-1, with D uncertain. The CDR3 runs 13 residues. Germline CDR1 and CDR2: ENHRY and SYGVKD. Deletions cut 3 bases from V and 6 bases from J, with 9 bases between. CDR3 amino acids: CAISDSGGNEQFF. Written as DNA, the CDR3 is TGTGCCATCAGTGACTCTGGCGGCAATGAGCAGTTCTTC.

This clone was recorded only once. The chain carries TRBV12-5 and TRBJ2-5, with TRBD2 matching over 13 bases. CDR1 is LGHNT and CDR2 is FRNRAP in the germline V gene. V lost 0 bases, J lost 0 bases, and 4 bases stayed unmatched. The CDR3 has 18 amino acids. The CDR3: CASGLVLGLAGDQETQYF. CDR3 DNA sequence: TGTGCTAGTGGTTTGGTACTCGGACTAGCGGGGGACCAAGAGACCCAGTACTTC.

This clone was picked up a small number of times. J is TRBJ2-7 and V is TRBV5-5; a weak D match, TRBD2 (6 bases). CDR3 length: 15 amino acids. Germline V gives CDR1 SGHKS, CDR2 YYEKEE (reference sequence). Trimming shortened V by 0 bases and J by 0 bases, and 10 bases separated the two germline ends. The CDR3 protein is CASSLGGASSYEQYF. CDR3 coding DNA: TGTGCCAGCAGCTTGGGCGGGGCGAGCTCCTACGAGCAGTACTTC.

Details on this clone: The same CDR3 arises from other DNA sequences in this sample as well. DNA for the CDR3: TGTGCCAGCAGCTACTACGACAGGGCGGCCCACTTT. Its protein product is CASSYYDRAAHF. This sequence joins TRBV28 and TRBJ1-6, with TRBD1 matching over 7 bases. Germline CDR1 reads MDHEN; CDR2 reads SYDVKM. The J segment lost 18 bases and the V segment lost 6 bases, leaving 11 bases of the junction unmatched. CDR3 length: 12 amino acids. Full variable domain (missing parts from reference TRBV28 and TRBJ1-6): DVKVTQSSRYLVKRTGEKVFLECVQDMDHENMFWYRQDPGLGLRLIYFSYDVKMKEKGDIPEGYSVSREKKERFSLILESASTNQTSMYLCASSYYDRAAHFGNGTRLTVT.

This sequence joins TRBV6-6 and TRBJ1-1; 8 positions agree with TRBD1. The junction had 6 bases not matched to a gene; V was cut back by 2 bases and J by 4 bases. CDR3 size: 15 residues. Germline assignment: CDR1 MNHNY and CDR2 SVGAGI (reference sequence). Here the CDR3 DNA reads TGTGCCAGCAGTTACCCCCAGACAGGGGCCACTGAAGCTTTCTTT. Amino acid sequence: CASSYPQTGATEAFF.

V and J are TRBV19 and TRBJ1-2; D not certain. This CDR3 has 17 residues. The V end lost 6 bases, the J end lost 1 base, and 21 bases lay between the germline ends. CDR1 and CDR2 (germline): LNHDA, SQIVND (reference sequence). CDR3 coding DNA: TGTGCCAGTAGCCCATTGAATGCCCAGTCGATTAACTATGGCTACACCTTC. Protein: CASSPLNAQSINYGYTF.

This clone was seen once. The DNA for the CDR3 is TGTGCCAGCGGACCGGGACAGGACACCGGGGAGCTGTTTTTT. This codes for CASGPGQDTGELFF. The chain joins TRBV28 to TRBJ2-2; 8 bases are a match to TRBD1. V dropped 8 bases and J dropped 3; count of bases not matched to a gene: 5. The CDR3 is 14 residues long. The germline gives CDR1 MDHEN, CDR2 SYDVKM.

The rearrangement links TRBV6-5 to TRBJ1-1; no reliable D call. V lost 0 bases, J lost 1 base, and 6 bases lay in between. The V gene's germline CDR1 is MNHEY and CDR2 SVGAGI. The CDR3 spans 14 residues. The CDR3 DNA is TGTGCCAGCAGTTACTCTCGAGCGAACACTGAAGCTTTCTTT. Translation: CASSYSRANTEAFF.

This chain uses TRBV28 with TRBJ1-1; 8 nucleotides align to TRBD1. CDR3 length: 14 amino acids. With 5 bases clipped from V and 5 bases from J, the junction kept 7 bases outside the gene matches. Germline CDR1 reads MDHEN; CDR2 reads SYDVKM. CDR3 sequence (DNA): TGTGCCAGCAGTCCACAGGGGGTTGGTACTGAAGCTTTCTTT. Its protein product is CASSPQGVGTEAFF.

The V and J genes are TRBV29-1 and TRBJ2-7; 9 bases agree with TRBD2. The CDR3 runs 17 residues. Per germline, CDR1 SQVTM and CDR2 ANQGSEA. With 3 bases clipped from V and 0 bases from J, the junction kept 12 bases outside the gene matches. The CDR3 DNA reads as TGCAGCGTTGATTTGGTGGCTAGCGGGAAGAGCTCCTACGAGCAGTACTTC. It codes for CSVDLVASGKSSYEQYF.

V gene TRBV6-5 combines with J gene TRBJ2-7; D may be TRBD2 (6 bases). The CDR3 covers 14 residues. Germline CDR1 reads MNHEY; CDR2 reads SVGAGI. Trimming shortened V by 10 bases and J by 2 bases, and 18 bases separated the two germline ends. Here the CDR3 DNA reads TGTGCCACCCGAGGAGCGGGTTACACCTACGAGCAGTACTTC. It codes for CATRGAGYTYEQYF.

The V gene is TRBV28, the J gene TRBJ2-7; possible D gene TRBD2, 6 bases. Per germline, CDR1 MDHEN and CDR2 SYDVKM. V lost 3 bases and J lost 6, with 12 bases in between. This CDR3 contains 13 residues. The CDR3 is CASSLGGLIEQYF. CDR3 sequence (DNA): TGTGCCAGCAGTTTGGGGGGTTTGATCGAGCAGTACTTC.

This clone was seen a few times. The junction shows a germline mismatch at one end, possibly a read error. The chain joins TRBV9 to TRBJ1-2; a weak D match, TRBD1 (5 bases). Germline CDR1 reads SGDLS; CDR2 reads YYNGEE. The CDR3 covers 15 residues. This chain's CDR3 is CASSVAIGPEQGYPF. The CDR3 nucleotides are TGTGCCAGCAGCGTAGCAATTGGCCCAGAGCAGGGCTACCCCTTC.

The J gene is TRBJ2-1, the V gene TRBV4-2, with 10 positions matching TRBD1. The length of the CDR3 is 16 residues. Germline V gives CDR1 LGHNA, CDR2 YNFKEQ. With 1 base clipped from V and 6 bases from J, the junction kept 6 bases outside the gene matches. The CDR3 DNA sequence: TGTGCCAGCAGCCAAGCGGGGACAGGGGTAGGCAATGAGCAGTTCTTC. Translating gives CASSQAGTGVGNEQFF.

The J gene is TRBJ2-1, the V gene TRBV5-1; 8 bases are shared with TRBD1. The V gene end was trimmed by 0 bases and the J gene end by 2 bases; junction bases not matched to a gene: 7. Per germline, CDR1 SGHRS and CDR2 YFSETQ. The length of the CDR3 is 17 residues. This chain's CDR3 is CASSLAPGTGTYNEQFF. CDR3 DNA sequence: TGCGCCAGCAGCTTGGCCCCCGGGACAGGAACCTACAATGAGCAGTTCTTC.

V is TRBV5-1 and J is TRBJ2-2; D remains unclear. V was cut by 4 bases and J by 4 bases, with 8 bases left in between. The CDR3 totals 13 residues. Germline-derived CDR1 and CDR2 are SGHRS and YFSETQ. CDR3 amino acids: CASSMVATGELFF. CDR3 DNA: TGCGCCAGCAGCATGGTAGCCACCGGGGAGCTGTTTTTT.

The CDR3 coding sequence is TGCGCCAGCTCTCCCACTTTTGACACAGATACGCAGTATTTT. This gives the protein CASSPTFDTDTQYF. The J gene is TRBJ2-3, the V gene TRBV10-2; D is unclear. CDR3 size: 14 residues. Germline CDR1 is WSHSY and CDR2 is SAAADI. Deletions cut 8 bases from V and 2 bases from J, with 14 bases between.

The V call is TRBV19, the J call TRBJ2-7; 10 bases align to TRBD2. Germline assignment: CDR1 LNHDA and CDR2 SQIVND (reference sequence). This CDR3 contains 15 residues. The J segment lost 3 bases and the V segment lost 6 bases, leaving 8 bases of the junction unmatched. The CDR3 DNA sequence: TGTGCCAGTAGCCAAGCTAGCGGGAGCTTCTACGAGCAGTACTTC. Encoded protein: CASSQASGSFYEQYF. Full variable domain (remainder filled in from reference TRBV19 and TRBJ2-7): DGGITQSPKYLFRKEGQNVTLSCEQNLNHDAMYWYRQDPGQGLRLIYYSQIVNDFQKGDIAEGYSVSREKKESFPLTVTSAQKNPTAFYLCASSQASGSFYEQYFGPGTRLTVT.

The chain links TRBV7-9 to TRBJ2-1, with 9 bases that match TRBD2. Germline lookup yields CDR1 SEHNR and CDR2 FQNEAQ (reference sequence). V lost 5 bases and J lost 4; bases outside the gene matches: 6. CDR3 length: 15 amino acids. The CDR3 nucleotides read TGTGCCAGCAGCATTAGCGGGGGCAATTACAATGAGCAGTTCTTC. Its translation is CASSISGGNYNEQFF.

V and J are TRBV14 and TRBJ1-1; 8 positions match TRBD1. Germline CDR1 is SGHDN and CDR2 is FVKESK. This CDR3 is built from 19 residues. V shed 3 bases and J 1 base; nucleotides not matched to a gene: 16. CDR3 amino acids: CASSQGNRGRGWSNTEAFF. The CDR3 DNA reads TGTGCCAGCAGCCAGGGGAACAGGGGGAGGGGTTGGTCGAACACTGAAGCTTTCTTT. The full variable domain, with the rest looked up from reference TRBV14 and TRBJ1-1, is EAGVTQFPSHSVIEKGQTVTLRCDPISGHDNLYWYRRVMGKEIKFLLHFVKESKQDESGMPNNRFLAERTGGTYSTLKVQPAELEDSGVYFCASSQGNRGRGWSNTEAFFGQGTRLTVV.

The gene calls are TRBV29-1 and TRBJ2-5; 7 bases agree with TRBD1. There are 13 residues in the CDR3. Germline CDR1 and CDR2: SQVTM and ANQGSEA. This CDR3 reads CTKGDRVRETQYF. The CDR3 DNA reads as TGCACCAAGGGTGACAGGGTTCGAGAGACCCAGTACTTC.

This chain connects TRBV25-1 to TRBJ2-7; TRBD1 aligns across 8 bases. After removal of 4 bases from V and 4 bases from J, the junction contained 9 bases not matched to a gene. Germline-derived CDR1 and CDR2 are MGHDK and SYGVNS. CDR3 length: 15 residues. CDR3 bases: TGTGCCAGCAGTGTCCCGGGACAGGCGGATTACGAGCAGTACTTC. Its protein is CASSVPGQADYEQYF.

This chain links TRBV7-2 with TRBJ2-3, with 10 bases lining up with TRBD2. The junction had 6 bases not matched to a gene; V was cut back by 2 bases and J by 7 bases. Germline V CDR1 and CDR2: SGHTA, FQGNSA. The CDR3 is made up of 15 amino acids. The CDR3 DNA follows: TGTGCCAGCAGCTTACGAGCGGGGGGGCCGAATACGCAGTATTTT. Amino acids: CASSLRAGGPNTQYF. The variable domain in full, completed from reference TRBV7-2 and TRBJ2-3, reads GAGVSQSPSNKVTEKGKDVELRCDPISGHTALYWYRQSLGQGLEFLIYFQGNSAPDKSGLPSDRFSAERTGGSVSTLTIQRTQQEDSAVYLCASSLRAGGPNTQYFGPGTRLTVL.

This chain links TRBV19 with TRBJ1-4; 8 positions agree with TRBD1. The V gene end was trimmed by 7 bases and the J gene end by 7 bases; junction bases not matched to a gene: 11. CDR3 length: 15 residues. Per germline, CDR1 LNHDA and CDR2 SQIVND (reference sequence). DNA for the CDR3: TGTGCCAGTACCGCCGGACAGGGTCGCGTTGAAAAACTGTTTTTT. Translation: CASTAGQGRVEKLFF.

The rearrangement links TRBV5-1 to TRBJ2-7; TRBD1 matches 8 bases. Germline loops: CDR1 SGHRS, CDR2 YFSETQ. This CDR3 is built from 15 residues. J lost 9 bases, V lost 2 bases, and 13 bases had no gene match. Here the CDR3 reads CASSLQGQGGFWQYF. In DNA, the CDR3 is TGCGCCAGCAGCTTACAAGGACAGGGAGGATTCTGGCAGTACTTC.